The T cell receptor (beta chain) under discussion was sequenced for a study of blood T cell repertoires in COVID-19. Study overall: Acute-phase and convalescent COVID-19 samples originated in the United States, Italy and Spain. Sources were T cells, B-cell-depleted T cells, or PBMCs; the material itself was cDNA or gDNA.

The V end lost 3 bases, the J end lost 9 bases, and 14 bases lay between the germline ends. Germline values: CDR1 MNHEY, CDR2 SMNVEV (reference sequence). This CDR3 has 13 amino acids. Profiling relied on immunoSEQ multiplex PCR, and the TCRdb table lists in-frame clones only, not all of them. The sample has 310,000 or so clones, more than 70% seen once. Input material: peripheral blood. The genes are TRBV27 and TRBJ2-5, with a weak D call TRBD1 (7 bases). The origin of this receptor is a woman between 45 and 65 years old with acute or convalescent COVID-19. The CDR3 here is CASSFQGGRAQYF. DNA of the CDR3: TGTGCCAGCAGTTTCCAGGGGGGTCGGGCCCAGTACTTC.